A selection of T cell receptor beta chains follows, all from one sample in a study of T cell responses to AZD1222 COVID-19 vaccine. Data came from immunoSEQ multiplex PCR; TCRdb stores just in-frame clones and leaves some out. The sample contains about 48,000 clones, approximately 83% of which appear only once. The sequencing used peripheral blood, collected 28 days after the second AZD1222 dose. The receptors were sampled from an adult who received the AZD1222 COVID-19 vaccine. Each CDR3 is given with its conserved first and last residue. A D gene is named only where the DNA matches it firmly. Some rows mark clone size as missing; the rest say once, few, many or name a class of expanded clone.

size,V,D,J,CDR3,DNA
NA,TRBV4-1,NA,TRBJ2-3,CASSQDGRIATTADTQYF,TGCGCCAGCAGCCAAGATGGTAGGATAGCGACGACCGCAGATACGCAGTATTTT
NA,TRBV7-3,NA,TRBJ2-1,CASSLMGGAGRINEQFF,TGTGCCAGCAGCTTAATGGGCGGGGCGGGGAGAATAAATGAGCAGTTCTTC
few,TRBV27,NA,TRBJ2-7,CASSLIGDYEQYF,TGTGCCAGCAGTTTAATAGGGGACTACGAGCAGTACTTC
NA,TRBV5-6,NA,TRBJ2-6,CASSLMSSGANVLTF,TGTGCCAGCAGCTTGATGAGCTCTGGGGCCAACGTCCTGACTTTC
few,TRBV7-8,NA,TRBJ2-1,CASSLDTYNEQFF,TGTGCCAGCAGCTTAGATACGTACAATGAGCAGTTCTTC
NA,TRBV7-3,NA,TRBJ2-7,CASSLGTSGAEQYF,TGTGCCAGCAGCCTCGGGACATCAGGGGCCGAGCAGTACTTC
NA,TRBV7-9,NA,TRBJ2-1,CASSFVEQFF,TGTGCCAGCAGCTTCGTTGAGCAGTTCTTC
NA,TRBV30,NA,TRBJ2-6,CACPKRTGANVLTF,TGTGCCTGTCCCAAACGGACTGGGGCCAACGTCCTGACTTTC
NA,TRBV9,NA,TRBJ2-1,CASSEGSSYNEQFF,TGTGCCAGCAGCGAGGGAAGCTCCTACAATGAGCAGTTCTTC
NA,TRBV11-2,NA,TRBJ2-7,CASSLDLGLHEQYF,TGTGCCAGCAGCTTAGATCTAGGCCTCCACGAGCAGTACTTC
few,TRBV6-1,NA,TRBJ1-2,CASSEGRVGYTF,TGTGCCAGCAGTGAAGGGCGGGTTGGCTACACCTTC
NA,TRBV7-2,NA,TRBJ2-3,CASSLAGTLPSTDTQYF,TGTGCCAGCAGCTTAGCCGGGACGTTGCCTAGCACAGATACGCAGTATTTT
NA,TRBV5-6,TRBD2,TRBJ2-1,CASSRGLAPREQFF,TGTGCCAGCAGCCGCGGACTAGCGCCCCGTGAGCAGTTCTTC
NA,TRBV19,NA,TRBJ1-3,CASSRSGTGNTIYF,TGTGCCAGTAGTAGATCCGGAACTGGAAACACCATATATTTT
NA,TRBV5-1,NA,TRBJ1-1,CASSPVYGSGTEAFF,TGCGCCAGCAGCCCCGTTTATGGCTCGGGCACTGAAGCTTTCTTT
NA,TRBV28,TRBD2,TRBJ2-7,CASSKGLAGDGREQYF,TGTGCCAGCAGTAAGGGACTAGCGGGAGACGGACGCGAGCAGTACTTC
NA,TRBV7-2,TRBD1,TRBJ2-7,CASSRMGQTAYEQYF,TGTGCCAGCAGCCGCATGGGACAGACTGCCTACGAGCAGTACTTC
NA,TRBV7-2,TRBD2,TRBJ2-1,CASSEGLAGGLNEQFF,TGTGCCAGCAGCGAAGGACTAGCGGGAGGGCTCAATGAGCAGTTCTTC
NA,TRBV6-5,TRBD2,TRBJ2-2,CASSYGGGDTGELFF,TGTGCCAGCAGTTACGGTGGGGGGGACACCGGGGAGCTGTTTTTT
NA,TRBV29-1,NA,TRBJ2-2,CSVGGNTGELFF,TGCAGCGTGGGGGGCAACACCGGGGAGCTGTTTTTT